This is a list of T cell receptor beta chains from one sample in a study of T cells after yellow fever vaccination. TCRdb ran MiXCR on the 5' RACE reads and lists one entry per CDR3 protein. The table lists roughly 150,000 distinct CDR3 sequences, about 7% of them singletons. This specimen consisted of CD4+ T cells sorted from PBMCs, obtained 10 days after the yellow fever booster vaccination. The origin of the receptors is a man aged 25-40 years who received the YFV17D yellow fever vaccine. CDR3s leave out the opening cysteine and the closing phenylalanine or tryptophan. The order of the fields is V gene, J gene, CDR3 protein.

>TRBV7-9|TRBJ2-1
ASSPGFLNEQF
>TRBV13|TRBJ2-6
ASSSSRGRTFSGANVLT
>TRBV30|TRBJ2-1
AWGIAGNRNEQF
>TRBV7-8|TRBJ1-1
ATLTGTANTEAF
>TRBV20-1|TRBJ2-3
SAREAGGTDTQY
>TRBV5-6|TRBJ2-5
ASSHRGLIGETQY
>TRBV7-2|TRBJ2-5
ASSPLGRETQY
>TRBV7-2|TRBJ2-1
ASSPDRGRYEQF
>TRBV10-3|TRBJ1-3
AISEGQGHSGNTIY
>TRBV29-1|TRBJ2-7
SVRKDSYEQY
>TRBV3-1|TRBJ2-6
ASSSRGLGGNVLT
>TRBV18|TRBJ2-3
ASSPTGRTDTQY
>TRBV6-2/TRBV6-3|TRBJ2-1
ASSYSPRPGEGTIYNEQF
>TRBV7-9|TRBJ1-2
ASSLPGAPVGYT
>TRBV5-6|TRBJ1-2
ASSLAGQNYGYT
>TRBV7-3|TRBJ2-1
ASSLSAGLDEQF
>TRBV20-1|TRBJ2-1
SAGGASGSGWKDEQF